This is a list of T cell receptor beta chains from one sample in a study of blood T cell repertoires in COVID-19. Generated by immunoSEQ multiplex PCR, the TCRdb table keeps only in-frame clones and is missing some. The sample yields fewer than 85,000 clones, about 83% seen once. The sample taken for sequencing was peripheral blood. Source of these receptors: a man aged 25-40 years with COVID-19, enrolled during active disease. Each CDR3 is given with its conserved first and last residue. A D gene is named only where the DNA matches it firmly. Where a row states a size, it is once, few, many or the class of an expanded clone; other rows omit it.

CDR3 protein | CDR3 DNA | J gene | clone size | D gene | V gene
CASSPGQGNQPQHF | TGTGCCAGCAGCCCCGGACAGGGCAATCAGCCCCAGCATTTT | TRBJ1-5 | NA | TRBD1 | TRBV2
CASSIDSGRAYEQYF | TGTGCCAGTAGTATAGATAGCGGGAGGGCCTACGAGCAGTACTTC | TRBJ2-7 | NA | TRBD2 | TRBV19
CASSAQGSLYQPQHF | TGTGCCAGTAGTGCACAGGGATCCCTGTATCAGCCCCAGCATTTT | TRBJ1-5 | few | NA | TRBV19
CASSADRGREQYF | TGTGCCAGCAGCGCTGACAGGGGCCGCGAGCAGTACTTC | TRBJ2-7 | NA | TRBD1 | TRBV6-4
CASSEQGLKDTEAFF | TGTGCCAGCAGCGAACAGGGTCTAAAGGACACTGAAGCTTTCTTT | TRBJ1-1 | NA | NA | TRBV5-6
CASSPDSFTDTQYF | TGTGCCAGCAGTCCGGACTCGTTCACAGATACGCAGTATTTT | TRBJ2-3 | NA | NA | TRBV5-4
CASSSFTDTQYF | TGTGCCAGCAGTTCTTTCACAGATACGCAGTATTTT | TRBJ2-3 | NA | NA | TRBV6-2/TRBV6-3
CASSAHFYEQYF | TGTGCCAGCAGTGCCCACTTCTACGAGCAGTACTTC | TRBJ2-7 | NA | NA | TRBV6-2/TRBV6-3
CASSASPAGPPNEQFF | TGTGCCAGCAGTGCATCACCAGCGGGACCGCCCAATGAGCAGTTCTTC | TRBJ2-1 | NA | TRBD2 | TRBV6-1
CASSQAHLGSGSYNEQFF | TGTGCCAGCAGCCAAGCCCACCTAGGTAGCGGGAGTTACAATGAGCAGTTCTTC | TRBJ2-1 | NA | TRBD2 | TRBV4-2
CASSEAGGYNEQFF | TGTGCCAGCAGTGAAGCGGGAGGCTACAATGAGCAGTTCTTC | TRBJ2-1 | NA | NA | TRBV6-1
CASSVGAESTDTQYF | TGTGCCAGCAGCGTAGGGGCCGAGAGCACAGATACGCAGTATTTT | TRBJ2-3 | NA | NA | TRBV9
CASSFQGQGGSYNSPLHF | TGTGCCAGCAGTTTCCAGGGACAGGGAGGCTCCTATAATTCACCCCTCCACTTT | TRBJ1-6 | once | TRBD1 | TRBV28
CASSPESNQPQHF | TGTGCCAGTTCACCGGAGAGCAATCAGCCCCAGCATTTT | TRBJ1-5 | NA | NA | TRBV18
CATSDSGQTTDTQYF | TGTGCCACCAGTGATTCGGGACAGACCACAGATACGCAGTATTTT | TRBJ2-3 | NA | TRBD1 | TRBV24-1
CASSGAGVFHEQYF | TGTGCCAGCTCGGGGGCGGGAGTATTCCACGAGCAGTACTTC | TRBJ2-7 | NA | NA | TRBV27
CASRGSLQPQHF | TGTGCCAGCAGGGGGAGTTTACAGCCCCAGCATTTT | TRBJ1-5 | NA | NA | TRBV28
CASNQQGANYYGYTF | TGTGCCAGCAACCAACAGGGGGCGAACTACTATGGCTACACCTTC | TRBJ1-2 | once | TRBD1 | TRBV28
CARRDGGYQETQYF | TGTGCCAGGAGGGACGGGGGGTACCAAGAGACCCAGTACTTC | TRBJ2-5 | NA | TRBD2 | TRBV2
CASSLGGPGGYTF | TGTGCCAGCAGTCTTGGCGGTCCCGGGGGCTACACCTTC | TRBJ1-2 | NA | NA | TRBV12-3/TRBV12-4
CASSSPGLEETQYF | TGTGCCAGCAGCTCACCGGGACTAGAAGAGACCCAGTACTTC | TRBJ2-5 | NA | TRBD2 | TRBV7-3
CSPDRYNEQFF | TGTAGCCCGGATCGTTACAATGAGCAGTTCTTC | TRBJ2-1 | once | NA | TRBV20-1
CASSPQGANGYGYTF | TGTGCCAGCAGCCCTCAGGGGGCAAACGGCTATGGCTACACCTTC | TRBJ1-2 | NA | TRBD1 | TRBV5-6
CASSVQGPNEKLFF | TGTGCCAGCAGCGTACAGGGCCCTAATGAAAAACTGTTTTTT | TRBJ1-4 | NA | NA | TRBV7-8
CASTGGNTEAFF | TGTGCCAGCACGGGGGGGAACACTGAAGCTTTCTTT | TRBJ1-1 | NA | NA | TRBV6-5
CASSRTGTYNEQFF | TGTGCCAGTAGTCGGACAGGGACGTACAATGAGCAGTTCTTC | TRBJ2-1 | NA | TRBD1 | TRBV19
CASSQASTGVPNEQFF | TGCGCCAGCAGCCAAGCTTCTACAGGAGTCCCCAATGAGCAGTTCTTC | TRBJ2-1 | NA | NA | TRBV4-1
CASKGLTDTQYF | TGTGCCAGCAAGGGGCTGACAGATACGCAGTATTTT | TRBJ2-3 | few | NA | TRBV6-5
CASSVGSTGSGYTF | TGTGCCAGCAGCGTAGGGTCGACAGGGTCTGGCTACACCTTC | TRBJ1-2 | NA | TRBD1 | TRBV9
CASSYPPGENTEAFF | TGTGCCAGCAGTTACCCTCCGGGGGAGAACACTGAAGCTTTCTTT | TRBJ1-1 | few | NA | TRBV6-2/TRBV6-3
CASRRGTGDTQYF | TGCGCCAGCAGGCGGGGAACTGGAGATACGCAGTATTTT | TRBJ2-3 | NA | NA | TRBV5-1
CASSFLRDRGRQPQHF | TGTGCCAGCAGTTTTCTCCGGGACAGGGGGCGTCAGCCCCAGCATTTT | TRBJ1-5 | NA | TRBD1 | TRBV27
CASRPSGGNTIYF | TGTGCCAGCAGACCATCAGGGGGAAACACCATATATTTT | TRBJ1-3 | NA | NA | TRBV5-5
CASSRPEEGYEQYF | TGTGCCAGCAGCCGACCAGAGGAGGGCTACGAGCAGTACTTC | TRBJ2-7 | NA | NA | TRBV4-2
CASSRGLAGETQYF | TGTGCCAGCAGCCGAGGACTAGCGGGAGAGACCCAGTACTTC | TRBJ2-5 | once | TRBD2 | TRBV5-6
CSVGQGADYGYTF | TGCAGCGTTGGGCAGGGGGCTGACTATGGCTACACCTTC | TRBJ1-2 | NA | TRBD1 | TRBV29-1
CASSPGTSGYEQYF | TGTGCCAGCAGCCCGGGGACTAGCGGTTACGAGCAGTACTTC | TRBJ2-7 | NA | TRBD2 | TRBV7-2
CASSHGGAGEKLFF | TGTGCCAGCAGCCACGGTGGGGCCGGTGAAAAACTGTTTTTT | TRBJ1-4 | NA | NA | TRBV3-1/TRBV3-2
CSVEDRGTLQNYGYTF | TGCAGCGTTGAAGATCGGGGGACCTTACAAAACTATGGCTACACCTTC | TRBJ1-2 | few | NA | TRBV29-1
CASSPQWETGALFF | TGTGCCAGCTCACCACAGTGGGAGACAGGGGCGCTCTTCTTC | TRBJ1-2 | NA | TRBD1 | TRBV18
CASSWGPGFSGNTIYF | TGTGCCAGCAGTTGGGGGCCGGGGTTCTCTGGAAACACCATATATTTT | TRBJ1-3 | NA | NA | TRBV28
CASGSKYNEQFF | TGTGCTAGTGGTTCTAAGTACAATGAGCAGTTCTTC | TRBJ2-1 | NA | NA | TRBV12-5
CASSYYRGYEQYF | TGTGCCAGCAGTTACTACAGGGGTTACGAGCAGTACTTC | TRBJ2-7 | few | TRBD1 | TRBV6-5
CASRDRGYEQYF | TGTGCCAGCCGGGACAGGGGATACGAGCAGTACTTC | TRBJ2-7 | few | TRBD1 | TRBV2